This TCR beta chain came from a study of T cell responses to AZD1222 COVID-19 vaccine. Regarding the study as a whole: Spike-wide vaccine-associated CD4 TCRs dominated at 160-218 and 743-854. Spike-specific TCR repertoires showed rising breadth and depth after two AZD1222 doses.

Comments on this clone: The antigen is not known.

Here immunoSEQ multiplex PCR was the method, and the copy in TCRdb shows in-frame clones only, minus some. The sample has tens of thousands of clones, roughly nine tenths seen once. Here the sequenced sample was peripheral blood, taken 28 days after the second AZD1222 dose. This sequence was found in an adult who received the AZD1222 COVID-19 vaccine.

The CDR3 spells CASRGQGQYF. The CDR3 coding sequence is TGTGCCAGCAGGGGACAAGGGCAGTACTTC. This chain uses TRBV2 with TRBJ2-7; a possible D gene is TRBD1 (6 bases). The CDR3 runs 10 residues. V gave up 6 bases and J gave up 9 bases, with 9 bases separating them. Germline V gene data show CDR1 as SNHLY and CDR2 as FYNNEI.